The TCR beta chain under discussion was sequenced for a study of T cell responses to AZD1222 COVID-19 vaccine. Trimming left V 3 bases short and J 3 bases short, with 9 bases between. The CDR3 has 13 residues. Generated by immunoSEQ multiplex PCR, the TCRdb table keeps only in-frame clones and is missing some. The top ten hold 22% of the sample, which has around 89,000 clones, around 90% seen once. Study conclusions and caveats: Two AZD1222 doses significantly raised spike-specific TCR breadth and depth over controls. The number of AZD1222 recipients seropositive at baseline was only five to seven.

The sample holds one count of this clone. Its target is not known. The sequencing used peripheral blood, collected on day 0 of AZD1222 vaccination. This TCR was recovered from an adult in good health. The genes are TRBV12-3 or TRBV12-4 and TRBJ2-7; tentatively, D is TRBD2 (5 bases). The CDR3 nucleotides are TGTGCCAGCAGTTTTTTGGGAGTCTACGAGCAGTACTTC. Translating it yields CASSFLGVYEQYF.